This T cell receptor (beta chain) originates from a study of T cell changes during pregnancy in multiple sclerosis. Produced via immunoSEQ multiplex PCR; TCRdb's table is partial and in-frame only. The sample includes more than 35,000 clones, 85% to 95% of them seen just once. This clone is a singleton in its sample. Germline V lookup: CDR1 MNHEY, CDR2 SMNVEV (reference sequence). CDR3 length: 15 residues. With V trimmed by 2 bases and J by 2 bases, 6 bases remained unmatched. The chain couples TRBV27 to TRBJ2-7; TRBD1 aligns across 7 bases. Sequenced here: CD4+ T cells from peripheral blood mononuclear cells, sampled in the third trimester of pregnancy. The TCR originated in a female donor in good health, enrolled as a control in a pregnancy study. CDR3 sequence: CASSLRTGLTYEQYF. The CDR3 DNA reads TGTGCCAGCAGTTTAAGGACAGGTTTAACCTACGAGCAGTACTTC.